The 29 T cell receptor beta chains listed next were all sequenced from one sample in a study of CD8+ T cells in alopecia areata. RNA was extracted and reverse transcribed into cDNA as the sequencing template. The protocol was immunoSEQ multiplex PCR, while the TCRdb copy is restricted to in-frame clones and leaves out a portion. The sample yields some 170,000 clones, around 64% seen once. The source material was CD8+ T cells sorted from blood, sampled at week 0. The receptors originated from a human donor with alopecia areata.

The chain combines TRBV2 with TRBJ2-1, with D possibly TRBD2 on 6 matching bases. Germline V gene data show CDR1 as SNHLY and CDR2 as FYNNEI. Trimming stripped 8 bases from V and 7 bases from J, with 9 bases between. The CDR3 spans 11 residues. CDR3 sequence (DNA): TGTGCCAGCTATGGGGGGAATGAGCAGTTCTTC. This encodes CASYGGNEQFF.

This rearrangement joins TRBV5-1 to TRBJ2-1; D is possibly TRBD1 or TRBD2 (6 bases each). Germline assignment: CDR1 SGHRS and CDR2 YFSETQ. The CDR3 loop spans 13 amino acids. V lost 4 bases, J lost 10 bases, and 15 bases lay in between. DNA of the CDR3: TGCGCCAGCAGCGCCGGGGGCGATTGGGAGCAGTTCTTC. Its translation is CASSAGGDWEQFF.

This clone appeared a few times. The J gene is TRBJ2-2, the V gene TRBV6-6, with D uncertain. The CDR3 is 11 residues long. V was clipped by 2 bases and J by 6 bases, with 1 base between them. CDR1 is MNHNY, CDR2 SVGAGI, per germline (reference sequence). The CDR3 sequence is CASSYPGELFF. The CDR3 DNA is TGTGCCAGCAGTTACCCCGGGGAGCTGTTTTTT.

This clone came up a few times. V gene TRBV29-1 combines with J gene TRBJ1-4; D not certain. Trimming took off 4 bases at V and 5 bases at J, with 17 bases between the two ends. The CDR3 totals 15 residues. Germline V gene lookup returns CDR1 SQVTM and CDR2 ANQGSEA. The CDR3 protein is CSVVWWAGSNEKLFF. The CDR3, as DNA: TGCAGCGTTGTATGGTGGGCCGGATCAAATGAAAAACTGTTTTTT.

This clone was observed once. V and J are TRBV9 and TRBJ1-2; D may be TRBD1 (5 bases). Germline V gene sequence: CDR1 SGDLS, CDR2 YYNGEE. The V end was cut by 3 bases, the J end by 10 bases, with 10 bases between. The CDR3 extends over 11 amino acids. CDR3 amino acids: CASSGSGHYTF. The CDR3 DNA is TGTGCCAGCAGCGGATCGGGGCACTACACCTTC.

This rearrangement joins TRBV13 to TRBJ2-7; TRBD2 matches 9 bases. V trimming: 3 bases; J trimming: 5 bases; junction bases outside the gene matches: 2. The CDR3 runs 13 residues. Looked up from germline, CDR1 is PRHDT and CDR2 is FYEKMQ (reference sequence). Here the CDR3 DNA reads TGTGCCAGCAGCTTTAGCGGGGGTGACGAGCAGTACTTC. Encoded protein: CASSFSGGDEQYF. Full variable domain (missing parts from reference TRBV13 and TRBJ2-7): AAGVIQSPRHLIKEKRETATLKCYPIPRHDTVYWYQQGPGQDPQFLISFYEKMQSDKGSIPDRFSAQQFSDYHSELNMSSLELGDSALYFCASSFSGGDEQYFGPGTRLTVT.

The CDR3 DNA is TGCGCCAGCAGCGGGCAGGAGGAGTATGGCTACACCTTC. Amino acids: CASSGQEEYGYTF. V is TRBV4-1 and J is TRBJ1-2; no reliable D call. CDR3 length equals 13 residues. V was shortened by 5 bases and J by 5 bases, with 12 bases between the two germline ends. The germline gives CDR1 MGHRA, CDR2 YSYEKL.

By sample fraction, this clone is medium-sized. The rearrangement uses TRBV19 and TRBJ2-3; TRBD1 or TRBD2 may be the D gene (6 bases each). The CDR3 is 15 amino acids. Per germline, CDR1 LNHDA and CDR2 SQIVND (reference sequence). V dropped 3 bases and J dropped 2 bases, with 12 bases sitting between them. The chain's CDR3 is CASSMGGRNTDTQYF. CDR3 nucleotide sequence: TGTGCCAGTAGTATGGGGGGCAGGAACACAGATACGCAGTATTTT.

The chain carries TRBV10-3 and TRBJ1-1, with a possible D match to TRBD1 (6 bases). This CDR3 is built from 15 residues. CDR1 is ENHRY and CDR2 is SYGVKD in the germline V gene. Trimming removed 5 bases at V and 3 bases at J, with 16 bases between. CDR3 nucleotide sequence: TGTGCCATCAGTATGACAGGCGATCCGTACACTGAAGCTTTCTTT. It encodes CAISMTGDPYTEAFF.

The rearrangement uses TRBV4-2 and TRBJ2-3; TRBD1 matches 9 bases. In germline, CDR1 is LGHNA, CDR2 YNFKEQ. The CDR3 runs 16 residues. Trimming at V came to 1 base and at J to 2 bases, leaving 4 bases not matched to a gene. As DNA, the CDR3 is TGTGCCAGCAGCCAAGTCCGGGACAGGGCCACAGATACGCAGTATTTT. Its translation is CASSQVRDRATDTQYF.

The chain employs TRBV6-6 and TRBJ2-7; 8 nucleotides match TRBD1. Germline CDR1 reads MNHNY; CDR2 reads SVGAGI (reference sequence). Germline trimming cut 8 bases from V and 3 bases from J; bases unmatched to any gene: 9. CDR3 length equals 14 residues. DNA for the CDR3: TGTGCCAGCGGACCGGGACAGGTCGACTACGAGCAGTACTTC. Translated: CASGPGQVDYEQYF.

J is TRBJ1-6 and V is TRBV5-1; TRBD1 is a possible D gene (6 bases). Germline loops: CDR1 SGHRS, CDR2 YFSETQ. V lost 2 bases and J 3 bases, leaving 18 bases between the germline ends. This CDR3 has 18 amino acids. Written as DNA, the CDR3 is TGCGCCAGCAGCTTCGGACAGAGGGAGGTGCTCTATAATTCACCCCTCCACTTT. Translation gives CASSFGQREVLYNSPLHF.

This rearrangement joins TRBV6-5 to TRBJ1-1; D is possibly TRBD1 (5 bases). V lost 6 bases and J 5 bases, leaving 16 bases between the germline ends. From germline, CDR1 is MNHEY and CDR2 SVGAGI. The CDR3 is 14 residues long. The CDR3 DNA follows: TGTGCCAGCAGCCAAGGGAGGAGGGGAACTGAAGCTTTCTTT. Protein: CASSQGRRGTEAFF.

A word on this clone: An end of the junction differs from the germline gene, which may be a read error. The CDR3 region is CASSLAIGSYEQYF. CDR3 in DNA: TGTGCTAGCAGCTTAGCGATTGGCAGCTACGAGCAGTACTTC. The chain is built from TRBV7-7 and TRBJ2-7; TRBD2 might be the D (5 bases). CDR1 is SSHAT and CDR2 is FNYEAQ in the germline V gene (reference sequence). This CDR3 region has 14 residues.

The chain couples TRBV19 to TRBJ2-3, with TRBD2 as a possible D gene (6 bases). The CDR3 has 14 residues. V lost 7 bases and J lost 2, with 13 bases in between. Germline CDR1 and CDR2: LNHDA and SQIVND (reference sequence). This CDR3 reads CASTSEGFTDTQYF. CDR3 coding DNA: TGTGCCAGTACCTCGGAGGGGTTCACAGATACGCAGTATTTT.

The genes are TRBV9 and TRBJ2-1; 8 bases agree with TRBD2. CDR3 size: 17 residues. V shed 3 bases and J 9 bases; nucleotides not matched to a gene: 17. Per germline, CDR1 SGDLS and CDR2 YYNGEE. CDR3 in amino acids: CASSEPRSGGGMPEQFF. In DNA form, the CDR3 reads TGTGCCAGCAGCGAGCCCCGGTCGGGCGGGGGGATGCCTGAGCAGTTCTTC.

V usage is TRBV13 and J usage is TRBJ2-1, with 7 nucleotides matching TRBD1. The CDR3 has 14 residues. Germline assignment: CDR1 PRHDT and CDR2 FYEKMQ (reference sequence). Trimming removed 4 bases from V and 4 bases from J; junction bases left unmatched: 4. The CDR3 here is CASSYRGEYNEQFF. Here the CDR3 DNA reads TGTGCCAGCAGCTACAGGGGCGAATACAATGAGCAGTTCTTC.

V and J are TRBV5-1 and TRBJ2-5; D uncertain. The CDR3 consists of 14 residues. CDR1 is SGHRS and CDR2 is YFSETQ in the germline V gene. V was pared by 0 bases and J by 1 base, with 7 bases between. In DNA, the CDR3 is TGCGCCAGCAGCTTGGTTGAGCCCCAAGAGACCCAGTACTTC. This gives the protein CASSLVEPQETQYF.

The chain couples TRBV5-4 to TRBJ1-1, with 7 nucleotides matching TRBD1. Unmatched junction bases numbered 17, after V lost 2 bases and J lost 7 bases. The CDR3 is 17 amino acids. Germline V CDR1 and CDR2: SGHNT, YYREEE (reference sequence). CDR3 in DNA: TGTGCCAGCAGCTTAGATGACAGGGTGGGTTTCGGAAGTGAAGCTTTCTTT. This translates into CASSLDDRVGFGSEAFF.

The V and J genes are TRBV11-3 and TRBJ2-7, with unresolved D. The CDR3 runs 14 residues. With 0 bases removed from V and 4 bases from J, the gap between germline ends came to 10 bases. Per the germline V gene, CDR1 is SGHNT and CDR2 is YENEEA. CDR3 region: CASSLDQSAYEQYF. CDR3 coding DNA: TGTGCCAGCAGCTTAGATCAGAGCGCGTACGAGCAGTACTTC. The entire variable domain, with the rest obtained from reference TRBV11-3 and TRBJ2-7, is as follows: EAGVVQSPRYKIIEKKQPVAFWCNPISGHNTLYWYLQNLGQGPELLIRYENEEAVDDSQLPKDRFSAERLKGVDSTLKIQPAELGDSAVYLCASSLDQSAYEQYFGPGTRLTVT.

This chain joins TRBV5-1 and TRBJ2-7; D may be TRBD2 (5 bases). Per the germline V gene, CDR1 is SGHRS and CDR2 is YFSETQ. The length of the CDR3 is 15 residues. The V and J ends lost 0 bases and 2 bases respectively, with 12 bases between them. DNA for the CDR3: TGCGCCAGCAGCTTGGAACCCGACGGGGCCTACGAGCAGTACTTC. The encoded protein is CASSLEPDGAYEQYF.

This chain uses TRBV29-1 with TRBJ1-2; D unresolved. V was pared by 7 bases and J by 7 bases, with 34 bases between. Germline V lookup: CDR1 SQVTM, CDR2 ANQGSEA. The CDR3 totals 18 residues. CDR3 region: CSALMGRRTGPLSSGYTF. DNA of the CDR3: TGCAGCGCCCTTATGGGCCGGAGGACCGGGCCCCTTTCTAGTGGCTACACCTTC.

This clone was seen a few times. Germline and junction disagree at one end, which may indicate a read error. In DNA, the CDR3 is TGCAGCGTCGAAGGAGCCGGGGGAGCTTTCTTT. Encoded protein: CSVEGAGGAFF. This chain connects TRBV29-1 to TRBJ1-1, with a possible D match to TRBD1 (5 bases). Germline V gives CDR1 SQVTM, CDR2 ANQGSEA. The CDR3 covers 11 residues.

In its sample, this clone was seen a few times. Distinct nucleotide sequences in the sample also encode this CDR3. The chain joins TRBV13 to TRBJ2-3; no clear D gene. V was pared by 0 bases and J by 6 bases, with 4 bases between. CDR1 and CDR2 (germline): PRHDT, FYEKMQ (reference sequence). The CDR3 length is 12 residues. CDR3 residues: CASSLGSDTQYF. DNA for the CDR3: TGTGCCAGCAGCTTAGGTTCGGATACGCAGTATTTT.

V and J are TRBV6-1 and TRBJ2-4, with D unclear. The CDR3 has 11 residues. V was clipped by 6 bases and J by 1 base, with 1 base between them. CDR1 and CDR2 (germline): MNHNS, SASEGT. The CDR3 DNA is TGTGCCAGCAGGGCCAAAAACATTCAGTACTTC. It codes for CASRAKNIQYF.

V is TRBV14 and J is TRBJ1-1, with no clear D. The CDR3 runs 14 residues. V was pared by 1 base and J by 7 bases, with 13 bases between. CDR1 and CDR2 from the germline V gene are SGHDN and FVKESK. In DNA form, the CDR3 reads TGTGCCAGCAGCCAAGTTGGAATAGCTCTTGAAGCTTTCTTT. This codes for CASSQVGIALEAFF. Full variable domain (outside the CDR3, taken from reference TRBV14 and TRBJ1-1): EAGVTQFPSHSVIEKGQTVTLRCDPISGHDNLYWYRRVMGKEIKFLLHFVKESKQDESGMPNNRFLAERTGGTYSTLKVQPAELEDSGVYFCASSQVGIALEAFFGQGTRLTVV.

The CDR3 bases are TGTGCCAGCGGGGGACTTACGGCCTACGAGCAGTACTTC. Translated, it gives CASGGLTAYEQYF. The chain has TRBV6-1 and TRBJ2-7; maybe TRBD2 (6 bases). CDR1 is MNHNS and CDR2 is SASEGT in the germline V gene. The CDR3 sequence is 13 residues long. V lost 8 bases to trimming and J lost 2 bases, with 13 bases between them.

The chain recombines TRBV30 with TRBJ1-4; D ambiguous. Trimming removed 3 bases from V and 6 bases from J, with 8 bases in between. The CDR3 is 12 amino acids. Germline CDR1 reads GTSNPN; CDR2 reads SVGIG (reference sequence). The CDR3 region has the DNA TGTGCCTGGAGGAGTCCGGATGAAAAACTGTTTTTT. Translated: CAWRSPDEKLFF.

The rearrangement links TRBV2 to TRBJ1-1; 7 bases match TRBD1. Germline V gene lookup returns CDR1 SNHLY and CDR2 FYNNEI. The V gene end was trimmed by 5 bases and the J gene end by 5 bases; junction bases not matched to a gene: 14. The CDR3 is 16 residues long. DNA for the CDR3: TGTGCCAGCAGTTCCTCGGAGGGGGCGGGAGGAACTGAAGCTTTCTTT. This encodes CASSSSEGAGGTEAFF.